This entry describes one T cell receptor (beta chain). The count of this clone is one. Its recognized antigen is unknown. Base qualities are not at hand, and no much larger clone is one base apart. The trial excluded patients who had a history of autoimmune disease or who were on systemic immunosuppression. Peripheral blood for TCR sequencing was drawn from every dose cohort at baseline, at cycle 4 day 1 and at cycle 7 day 1. The samples were drawn from a first-in-human, open-label, multicenter phase I dose-escalation trial of ivuxolimab. The trial enrolled adults with locally advanced or metastatic head and neck squamous cell, hepatocellular, melanoma or renal cell carcinoma. Before TCR sequencing, CD4+ T cells and CD8+ T cells from peripheral blood were sorted into separate populations. This entry belongs to a study of OX40 agonist ivuxolimab in advanced cancers. About the study as a whole: The costimulatory receptor OX40 (CD134) was targeted by ivuxolimab, a fully human IgG2 agonistic monoclonal antibody. Intravenous ivuxolimab was administered to patients every 2 weeks at six dose levels: 0.01, 0.1, 0.3, 1.5, 3 and 10 mg/kg. Of the approximately 53 patients in dose escalation, some 20 had hepatocellular carcinoma, some 15 had melanoma, 9 had renal cell carcinoma and 9 had head and neck cancer. In the dose-escalation cohort, roughly 80% of patients were male, and the mean age was approximately 64 years, with a range of about 23 to 85. Patients were allowed to have had prior anti-PD-1, anti-PD-L1 or anti-CTLA-4 therapy, and approximately 40% of the dose-escalation patients had been treated with checkpoint inhibitors. Three dose-escalation patients achieved partial responses, one with hepatocellular carcinoma and two with cutaneous melanoma. Peripheral TCRbeta sequencing aimed to test whether ivuxolimab altered TCR sequence diversity and caused clonal T-cell expansion. The monotherapy dose-escalation portion (N of about 50 patients) of the phase I ivuxolimab trial is reported in the paper. The investigation overall reported the following: The antigen specificity of the peripheral T cells that underwent clonal expansion was not determined. In partial responders in the 0.1-3.0 mg/kg groups, normalized peripheral clonal expansion was found to be among the lowest, especially among CD8+ T cells. Clonal expansion of both CD4+ and CD8+ blood T cells was observed from baseline to week 6 at doses 0.1 to 3.0 mg/kg. After ivuxolimab, more expanded clones were found on average in CD8+ T cells than in CD4+ T cells. Low levels of normalized T-cell clonal expansion were also seen in some patients who did not respond.

Genomic DNA was extracted from sorted cells for sequencing of the TCRbeta CDR3 region. The immunoSEQ Assay was used to sequence the TCRbeta CDR3 regions. TCRdb's version of the immuneACCESS table is confined to in-frame rearrangements and falls short of the full clone set. An unresolved V gene accounts for under half of the shortfall where checked; the remainder is of unknown origin. The sample table shows approximately 21,000 clones, and just under 85% are seen once. The ten largest clones add up to roughly 31% of the sample. The germline V gene yields WSHSY for CDR1 and SAAADI for CDR2. Counted from cysteine to phenylalanine, this CDR3 has 15 amino acids. The retained sequence is limited to the CDR3, 45 bases, with the frame set at the first base. V ends up 10 bases short and J 2 bases short, with an unmatched junction base count of 6.

The sequenced sample was CD4+ or CD8+ T cells sorted from blood, obtained in a trial of the OX40 agonist ivuxolimab. The V gene is TRBV10-2 and the J gene is TRBJ2-1, with 12 middle bases fitting TRBD2. This clonotype originated in an adult with an advanced solid tumor such as melanoma, head and neck, liver or kidney cancer. The DNA sequence is as follows: TGCGCCACCAAGGGACTAGCGGGTCCCTACAATGAGCAGTTCTTC. Translated, it gives CATKGLAGPYNEQFF.